This is a list of T cell receptor beta chains from one sample in a study of T cell changes during pregnancy in multiple sclerosis. Sequencing used immunoSEQ multiplex PCR; TCRdb keeps in-frame clones, though not all of them. The sample yields 50,000 to 60,000 clones, approximately 90% seen once. The material sequenced was CD4+ T cells from peripheral blood mononuclear cells, taken in the first trimester of pregnancy. These receptors came from a female donor with multiple sclerosis, enrolled in a pregnancy study. The CDR3 runs from the conserved cysteine through the conserved F or W. Fields, in order: J gene, V gene, D gene, clone size, CDR3 DNA, CDR3 protein. A D gene is named only where the DNA matches it firmly. Size tells how often a clone was seen (once, few, many) or the class of an expanded clone, and some rows leave it out.

J: TRBJ2-1; V: TRBV18; D: -; size: -; DNA: TGTGCCAGCTCACCTCGACTCTCGGGAACGCTAAAGTCCTACAATGAGCAGTTCTTC; CDR3: CASSPRLSGTLKSYNEQFF
J: TRBJ2-2; V: TRBV19; D: TRBD1; size: -; DNA: TGTGCCAGTAGTCCTCGGACAGGGCCGACCGGGGAGCTGTTTTTT; CDR3: CASSPRTGPTGELFF
J: TRBJ2-6; V: TRBV27; D: -; size: once; DNA: TGTGCCAGCAGTGGGGCAGGTGGCAGGGGGGACTCTGGGGCCAACGTCCTGACTTTC; CDR3: CASSGAGGRGDSGANVLTF
J: TRBJ2-3; V: TRBV9; D: TRBD1; size: few; DNA: TGTGCCAGCAGCGTAGGGACAGGTCGCACAGATACGCAGTATTTT; CDR3: CASSVGTGRTDTQYF
J: TRBJ2-7; V: TRBV11-3; D: -; size: -; DNA: TGTGCCAGCAGCTTCCGGGACAAAGTCTACGAGCAGTACTTC; CDR3: CASSFRDKVYEQYF
J: TRBJ1-2; V: TRBV5-1; D: -; size: few; DNA: TGCGCCAGCAGCTTGGAGGAGGAATACGGCTACACCTTC; CDR3: CASSLEEEYGYTF
J: TRBJ1-2; V: TRBV19; D: TRBD1; size: -; DNA: TGTGCCAGTAGTGCTACGGACAGGAACTATGGCTACACCTTC; CDR3: CASSATDRNYGYTF
J: TRBJ2-1; V: TRBV19; D: TRBD2; size: once; DNA: TGTGCCAGTAGAGCGGGAGGGGACAATGAGCAGTTCTTC; CDR3: CASRAGGDNEQFF
J: TRBJ2-1; V: TRBV19; D: TRBD2; size: -; DNA: TGTGCCAGTTCCTTTTTTCGCGGGGGATACAATGAGCAGTTCTTC; CDR3: CASSFFRGGYNEQFF
J: TRBJ2-7; V: TRBV28; D: TRBD2; size: -; DNA: TGTGCCAGCACCCCCGGGGGAGGGACCGCCACCTACGAGCAGTACTTC; CDR3: CASTPGGGTATYEQYF
J: TRBJ1-1; V: TRBV18; D: -; size: -; DNA: TGTGCCAGCTCACTACAGGGACTGAACACTGAAGCTTTCTTT; CDR3: CASSLQGLNTEAFF
J: TRBJ2-1; V: TRBV27; D: -; size: -; DNA: TGTGCCAGCAGGTTCCGGGGGGCAGTCTACAATGAGCAGTTCTTC; CDR3: CASRFRGAVYNEQFF
J: TRBJ2-5; V: TRBV9; D: -; size: -; DNA: TGTGCCAGCAGCGTAGCCGGAGGTACGGGGGAGACCCAGTACTTC; CDR3: CASSVAGGTGETQYF
J: TRBJ2-3; V: TRBV9; D: TRBD2; size: -; DNA: TGTGCCAGCAGCGTGGAGCGGGGGGCGGGATCGGATACGCAGTATTTT; CDR3: CASSVERGAGSDTQYF
J: TRBJ2-2; V: TRBV19; D: -; size: -; DNA: TGTGCCAGTACCCCCCGCACCGGGGAGCTGTTTTTT; CDR3: CASTPRTGELFF
J: TRBJ2-1; V: TRBV5-1; D: TRBD2; size: -; DNA: TGCGCCAGCAGCTTGGAGGCATTAGCGGGAGCTTACAATGAGCAGTTCTTC; CDR3: CASSLEALAGAYNEQFF
J: TRBJ2-3; V: TRBV5-4; D: TRBD2; size: -; DNA: TGTGCCAGCAGCTTTACTCTGACTAGCGGGGGCACAGATACGCAGTATTTT; CDR3: CASSFTLTSGGTDTQYF
J: TRBJ2-6; V: TRBV7-2; D: -; size: -; DNA: TGTGCCAGCAGTCAGAACAGGGAGACCTACTCTGGGGCCAACGTCCTGACTTTC; CDR3: CASSQNRETYSGANVLTF
J: TRBJ2-2; V: TRBV28; D: -; size: -; DNA: TGTGCCAGCAGTTTAGGGACAAATCATTTGACCGGGGAGCTGTTTTTT; CDR3: CASSLGTNHLTGELFF
J: TRBJ2-5; V: TRBV4-2; D: -; size: -; DNA: TGTGCCAGCAGCCAAGATAGTCAGGGGTCAGAGACCCAGTACTTC; CDR3: CASSQDSQGSETQYF
J: TRBJ1-6; V: TRBV13; D: TRBD1; size: -; DNA: TGTGCCAGCAACTTTTTCACAGGGGATAATTCACCCCTCCACTTT; CDR3: CASNFFTGDNSPLHF
J: TRBJ2-2; V: TRBV4-2; D: -; size: few; DNA: TGTGCCAGCAGCCAAGATCTCAACACCGGGGAGCTGTTTTTT; CDR3: CASSQDLNTGELFF
J: TRBJ1-2; V: TRBV5-4; D: TRBD1; size: -; DNA: TGTGCCAGCAAAAGGGAGGGACAGGCGCGTGGCTACACCTTC; CDR3: CASKREGQARGYTF
J: TRBJ2-3; V: TRBV9; D: -; size: -; DNA: TGTGCCAGCAGCGCGACAGGTTTCACAGATACGCAGTATTTT; CDR3: CASSATGFTDTQYF
J: TRBJ2-2; V: TRBV5-4; D: TRBD1; size: -; DNA: TGTGCCAGCAGCTTGATACAGGGGGAGGCCGGGGAGCTGTTTTTT; CDR3: CASSLIQGEAGELFF
J: TRBJ2-1; V: TRBV28; D: TRBD2; size: -; DNA: TGTGCCAGCAGTCCCGCGGGAGGGGGGCACAATGAGCAGTTCTTC; CDR3: CASSPAGGGHNEQFF
J: TRBJ1-1; V: TRBV9; D: -; size: once; DNA: TGTGCCAGCAATATAGTGGGAGAAGGAGTCACTGAAGCTTTCTTT; CDR3: CASNIVGEGVTEAFF
J: TRBJ2-4; V: TRBV2; D: TRBD2; size: -; DNA: TGTGCCAGCAGTGGCCTCCTCTACAGACTAGCGGGATTACCCAAAAACATTCAGTACTTC; CDR3: CASSGLLYRLAGLPKNIQYF
J: TRBJ1-1; V: TRBV7-3; D: -; size: -; DNA: TGTGCCAGCAGCTCACAGGAGAACACTGAAGCTTTCTTT; CDR3: CASSSQENTEAFF
J: TRBJ2-1; V: TRBV5-6; D: TRBD1; size: -; DNA: TGTGCCAGCAGCTTGCGCGGGACAGGGGACAATGAGCAGTTCTTC; CDR3: CASSLRGTGDNEQFF
J: TRBJ1-5; V: TRBV29-1; D: TRBD1; size: -; DNA: TGCAGCGTTGCTACAGGGGTTACTCAGCCCCAGCATTTT; CDR3: CSVATGVTQPQHF
J: TRBJ2-1; V: TRBV7-3; D: -; size: -; DNA: TGTGCCAGCAGCTTATTCTCGGGAGCAGACAATGAGCAGTTCTTC; CDR3: CASSLFSGADNEQFF
J: TRBJ2-4; V: TRBV2; D: TRBD1; size: -; DNA: TGTGCCAGCAGTGAAAGCGGACAGGGCTTAGCCAAAAACATTCAGTACTTC; CDR3: CASSESGQGLAKNIQYF
J: TRBJ2-1; V: TRBV6-4; D: TRBD2; size: -; DNA: TGTGCCAGCAGTGCAAGCGGGGGGGCCGATGAGCAGTTCTTC; CDR3: CASSASGGADEQFF
J: TRBJ2-3; V: TRBV5-8; D: TRBD1; size: -; DNA: TGTGCCAGCAGCCCCCGGGACAGGGCGGGAGATACGCAGTATTTT; CDR3: CASSPRDRAGDTQYF
J: TRBJ1-1; V: TRBV19; D: -; size: -; DNA: TGTGCCAGTAGCCCCGAGGGGGAGGGGCTGAACACTGAAGCTTTCTTT; CDR3: CASSPEGEGLNTEAFF
J: TRBJ2-4; V: TRBV19; D: -; size: -; DNA: TGTGCCAGTAGTAACGACAGGGCCAAAAACATTCAGTACTTC; CDR3: CASSNDRAKNIQYF
J: TRBJ2-1; V: TRBV7-3; D: TRBD2; size: -; DNA: TGTGCCAGCAGCCCTAGCGGGCGGGATGAGCAGTTCTTC; CDR3: CASSPSGRDEQFF
J: TRBJ2-2; V: TRBV7-2; D: -; size: -; DNA: TGTGCCAGCAGCCCCAGGGTCACCGGGGAGCTGTTTTTT; CDR3: CASSPRVTGELFF
J: TRBJ2-7; V: TRBV7-9; D: TRBD1; size: -; DNA: TGTGCCAGCAGCTTAGGTTGGGACAGGGAAACCTACGAGCAGTACTTC; CDR3: CASSLGWDRETYEQYF